The 9 T cell receptor beta chains given below trace back to one sample, sequenced in a study of OX40 agonist ivuxolimab in advanced cancers. Clones were read by immunoSEQ multiplex PCR, and TCRdb kept only the in-frame ones, dropping some. The sample records 35,000 to 40,000 clones, about 80% being singletons. Source: CD4+ or CD8+ T cells sorted from blood, taken in a trial of the OX40 agonist ivuxolimab. The receptors shown here come from an adult with an advanced solid tumor such as melanoma, head and neck, liver or kidney cancer.

This clone was counted a single time. The V and J genes are TRBV6-1 and TRBJ2-5; 11 bases align to TRBD1. CDR1 is MNHNS, CDR2 SASEGT, per germline. This CDR3 comprises 18 residues. The trim removed 0 bases at V and 2 bases at J, leaving 8 bases unmatched. For the CDR3, the DNA is TGTGCCAGCAGTGAAGCCCTGGACAGGGGGCGTTGGCAAGAGACCCAGTACTTC. Translated: CASSEALDRGRWQETQYF.

V is TRBV5-1 and J is TRBJ2-2; D gene uncertain. Trimming stripped 3 bases from V and 1 base from J, with 7 bases between. Germline CDR1 SGHRS, CDR2 YFSETQ. This CDR3 is 14 amino acids long. The CDR3 reads CASSSRQNTGELFF. The CDR3 DNA follows: TGCGCCAGCAGCTCACGACAGAACACCGGGGAGCTGTTTTTT.

The sample holds a few counts of this clone. This chain links TRBV13 with TRBJ1-5, with D possibly matching TRBD1 (6 bases). The germline V gene has CDR1 PRHDT and CDR2 FYEKMQ (reference sequence). Trimming shortened V by 6 bases and J by 5 bases, and 14 bases separated the two germline ends. CDR3 size: 14 residues. This CDR3 reads CASSLGGPDQPQHF. For the CDR3, the DNA is TGTGCCAGCAGTCTAGGGGGGCCCGATCAGCCCCAGCATTTT. The whole variable domain, filled in from reference TRBV13 and TRBJ1-5, reads AAGVIQSPRHLIKEKRETATLKCYPIPRHDTVYWYQQGPGQDPQFLISFYEKMQSDKGSIPDRFSAQQFSDYHSELNMSSLELGDSALYFCASSLGGPDQPQHFGDGTRLSIL.

This clone has just a few counts. V and J are TRBV4-2 and TRBJ2-5; 9 positions agree with TRBD2. The CDR3 totals 14 residues. Trimming at V came to 6 bases and at J to 7 bases, leaving 9 bases not matched to a gene. CDR1 is LGHNA, CDR2 YNFKEQ, per germline. DNA of the CDR3: TGTGCCAGCAGTCAATTCGGGACTAGCCCGACCCAGTACTTC. Protein sequence: CASSQFGTSPTQYF.

This chain uses TRBV27 with TRBJ2-7; 10 bases line up with TRBD1. The CDR3 is made up of 15 amino acids. The ends lost 0 bases at V and 1 base at J; junction bases unmatched: 0. Germline CDR1 and CDR2: MNHEY and SMNVEV (reference sequence). The CDR3 coding sequence is TGTGCCAGCAGTTTATCGGGACAGGGGTCCTACGAGCAGTACTTC. It translates to CASSLSGQGSYEQYF.

The chain is built from TRBV6-1 and TRBJ1-5, with D possibly matching TRBD1 (6 bases). The V end lost 8 bases, the J end lost 6 bases, and 17 bases lay between the germline ends. Germline CDR1 and CDR2: MNHNS and SASEGT. The CDR3 runs to 14 residues. The CDR3 loop is CASRISGAVQPQHF. CDR3 in DNA: TGTGCCAGCCGAATCTCAGGGGCGGTTCAGCCCCAGCATTTT.

The chain employs TRBV19 and TRBJ1-2; 9 nucleotides agree with TRBD1. The ends lost 5 bases at V and 5 bases at J; junction bases unmatched: 9. The CDR3 consists of 15 residues. CDR1 and CDR2 from the germline V gene are LNHDA and SQIVND (reference sequence). In nucleotides, the CDR3 is TGTGCCAGTAGTGTCCCGGGACAGGGAGGTTATGGCTACACCTTC. Protein: CASSVPGQGGYGYTF. The variable domain in full, completed from reference TRBV19 and TRBJ1-2, reads DGGITQSPKYLFRKEGQNVTLSCEQNLNHDAMYWYRQDPGQGLRLIYYSQIVNDFQKGDIAEGYSVSREKKESFPLTVTSAQKNPTAFYLCASSVPGQGGYGYTFGSGTRLTVV.

CDR3 region: CASSAQPNTEAFF. Here the CDR3 DNA reads TGTGCCAGCAGCGCACAGCCGAACACTGAAGCTTTCTTT. The rearrangement links TRBV6-6 to TRBJ1-1; D is unclear. V lost 6 bases, J lost 1 base, and 9 bases lay in between. Germline CDR1 MNHNY, CDR2 SVGAGI (reference sequence). This CDR3 is 13 amino acids long.

A few counts support this clone. V is TRBV4-1 and J is TRBJ1-2; D is ambiguous. The CDR3 has 13 amino acids. The V gene's germline CDR1 is MGHRA and CDR2 YSYEKL. V lost 1 base, J lost 4 bases, and 7 bases lay in between. CDR3 sequence reads: CASSQVQFYGYTF. The CDR3 coding sequence is TGCGCCAGCAGCCAAGTGCAGTTCTATGGCTACACCTTC.